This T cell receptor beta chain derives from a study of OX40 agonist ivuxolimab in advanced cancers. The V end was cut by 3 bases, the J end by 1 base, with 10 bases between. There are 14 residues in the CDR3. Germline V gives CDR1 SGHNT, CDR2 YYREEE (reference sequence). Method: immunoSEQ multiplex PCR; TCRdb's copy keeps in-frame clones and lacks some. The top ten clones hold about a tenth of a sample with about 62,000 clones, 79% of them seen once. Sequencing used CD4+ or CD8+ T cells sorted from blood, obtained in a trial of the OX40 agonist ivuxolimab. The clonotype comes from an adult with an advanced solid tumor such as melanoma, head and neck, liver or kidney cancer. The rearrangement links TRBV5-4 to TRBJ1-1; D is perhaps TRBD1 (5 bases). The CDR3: CASSSGLQNTEAFF. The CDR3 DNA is TGTGCCAGCAGCTCGGGACTGCAGAACACTGAAGCTTTCTTT.